The following is a TCR beta chain sequence with its context. What it binds is not known. The entry originates in a study of cytomegalovirus exposure and HLA in healthy donors. Overall study findings and caveats: Across donors, sequencing depth was assumed by presence/absence analyses to be roughly uniform. In an earlier analysis, in approximately 630 donors, most V segments appeared productive either ~87% or ~30% of the time.

V gave up 1 base and J gave up 2 bases, with 7 bases separating them. CDR1 is SGHRS and CDR2 is YFSETQ in the germline V gene. This CDR3 region has 14 residues. The PCR made use of 60 Vbeta and 13 Jbeta primers. Clones were sequenced by immunoSEQ multiplex PCR, and TCRdb holds only the in-frame ones, with some missing. The sample has around 200,000 clones, roughly 82% seen once. The TCR originated in a girl aged 2 to 10 in good health and CMV-seropositive. Material for sequencing was PBMCs. The rearrangement links TRBV5-1 to TRBJ2-1; no clear D gene. CDR3 loop: CASSLLAAYNEQFF. CDR3 nucleotides: TGCGCCAGCAGCTTGCTGGCGGCCTACAATGAGCAGTTCTTC. Using reference TRBV5-1 and TRBJ2-1 for the parts outside the CDR3, the full variable domain is KAGVTQTPRYLIKTRGQQVTLSCSPISGHRSVSWYQQTPGQGLQFLFEYFSETQRNKGNFPGRFSGRQFSNSRSEMNVSTLELGDSALYLCASSLLAAYNEQFFGPGTRLTVL.